One and the same sample provided the 27 T cell receptor beta chains below, sequenced in a study of CD8 T cells in ankylosing spondylitis (TCRdb year 2017). The protocol used for the library was 5' RACE. Reads for this sample came from an Illumina HiSeq 2500. Using fastp at Q25 and MiXCR, TCRdb reprocessed the public reads and kept productive beta chains. Records with the same CDR3 protein are collapsed into one entry carrying the most frequent genes and DNA. In this sample the table shows approximately 140,000 distinct CDR3 sequences, around 43% of which occur a single time. Roughly 15% of the sample comes from the top ten. Sequencing was performed on synovial fluid, either unsorted or a sorted T cell fraction (not recorded which). These receptors were taken from a male donor with ankylosing spondylitis.

This chain joins TRBV19 and TRBJ2-1; D gene ambiguous. Per the germline V gene, CDR1 is LNHDA and CDR2 is SQIVND (reference sequence). V was trimmed by 2 bases and J by 0 bases, leaving 8 bases between them. CDR3 length equals 15 residues. As DNA, the CDR3 is TGTGCCAGTAGTATATTATTAAGCTCCTACAATGAGCAGTTCTTC. It codes for CASSILLSSYNEQFF.

The V call is TRBV5-1, the J call TRBJ2-7; 11 positions match TRBD2. Germline V gene lookup returns CDR1 SGHRS and CDR2 YFSETQ. After removal of 5 bases from V and 3 bases from J, the junction contained 7 bases not matched to a gene. The CDR3 loop spans 15 amino acids. CDR3 in DNA: TGCGCCAGCAGAGTCGGGACTAGCGGACTCTACGAGCAGTACTTC. Translated: CASRVGTSGLYEQYF.

Note on this clonotype: A much larger clonotype is one base distant, so this may be a read error. The genes are TRBV12-3 or TRBV12-4 and TRBJ2-5, with 12 bases matching TRBD2. The CDR3 covers 15 residues. Losses at the gene ends were 5 bases for V and 1 base for J; bases not matched to a gene: 2. The CDR3 DNA reads TGTGCCAGCAGTCAACTAGCGGGGGGCCAAGAGACCCAGTACTTC. Translation gives CASSQLAGGQETQYF.

The chain has TRBV5-1 and TRBJ2-7, with 9 bases that match TRBD2. Per germline, CDR1 SGHRS and CDR2 YFSETQ. This CDR3 spans 15 amino acids. V was pared by 0 bases and J by 4 bases, with 5 bases of the junction left unmatched. The chain's CDR3 is CASSLGAGGPYEQYF. The CDR3, as DNA: TGCGCCAGCAGCTTGGGGGCGGGAGGGCCATACGAGCAGTACTTC.

The rearrangement joins TRBV29-1 to TRBJ1-1, with D perhaps matching TRBD1 (5 bases). The CDR3 has 13 amino acids. V lost 7 bases to trimming and J lost 4 bases, with 16 bases between them. Germline V lookup: CDR1 SQVTM, CDR2 ANQGSEA. As DNA, the CDR3 is TGCAGCGCCTATGGGGTGGGGGGCACTGAAGCTTTCTTT. Encoded protein: CSAYGVGGTEAFF. Filled out from reference TRBV29-1 and TRBJ1-1, the complete variable domain reads SAVISQKPSRDICQRGTSLTIQCQVDSQVTMMFWYRQQPGQSLTLIATANQGSEATYESGFVIDKFPISRPNLTFSTLTVSNMSPEDSSIYLCSAYGVGGTEAFFGQGTRLTVV.

The chain employs TRBV12-3 or TRBV12-4 and TRBJ1-2; maybe TRBD1 (6 bases). The germline V and J ends were trimmed by 0 bases and 4 bases, with 9 bases remaining between them. The CDR3 extends over 14 amino acids. CDR3: CASSLAFRGYGYTF. The CDR3, as DNA: TGTGCCAGCAGTTTAGCGTTCAGGGGCTATGGCTACACCTTC.

The CDR3 loop reads CASSERQGSSYEQYF. CDR3 nucleotides: TGTGCCAGCAGTGAACGGCAGGGGAGCTCCTACGAGCAGTACTTC. The chain has TRBV6-1 and TRBJ2-7; D perhaps matches TRBD1 (6 bases). Trimming took 2 bases from V and 0 from J, leaving 11 bases between them. The CDR3 runs 15 residues. The germline gives CDR1 MNHNS, CDR2 SASEGT.

This clonotype was seen ten or more times. The chain links TRBV6-2 or TRBV6-3 to TRBJ2-3, with D perhaps TRBD2 (7 bases). Between the trimmed V and J ends, which lost 2 bases and 2 bases, there was a span of 14 bases. The CDR3 sequence is 16 residues long. The germline gives CDR1 MNHEY, CDR2 SVGEGT. The CDR3 bases are TGTGCCAGCAGTTACGTTGGCGGGGGCGCCACAGATACGCAGTATTTT. Amino acid sequence: CASSYVGGGATDTQYF.

This clonotype was picked up many times. The CDR3 coding sequence is TGTGCCAGCAGCTTAGCTTGGGGGCCGAATTCACCCCTCCACTTT. Translating gives CASSLAWGPNSPLHF. V usage is TRBV7-9 and J usage is TRBJ1-6; TRBD1 is a possible D gene (6 bases). The CDR3 length is 15 residues. With 0 bases removed from V and 7 bases from J, the gap between germline ends came to 10 bases. Germline V gene data show CDR1 as SEHNR and CDR2 as FQNEAQ (reference sequence).

This rearrangement joins TRBV30 to TRBJ2-7; 7 nucleotides align to TRBD1. The CDR3 is 13 amino acids. Per germline, CDR1 GTSNPN and CDR2 SVGIG (reference sequence). The trim removed 1 base at V and 4 bases at J, leaving 4 bases unmatched. In DNA form, the CDR3 reads TGTGCCTGGAGTGAAGGGGGCGGTTACGAGCAGTACTTC. It yields the protein CAWSEGGGYEQYF.

This clonotype was recorded many times. The chain uses TRBV3-1 and TRBJ2-1, with D possibly TRBD2 on 5 matching bases. CDR1 and CDR2 from the germline V gene are LGHDT and YNNKEL (reference sequence). V was cut by 1 base and J by 1 base, with 8 bases left in between. CDR3 length: 15 residues. CDR3 sequence: CASSQVAQSYNEQFF. CDR3 DNA: TGTGCCAGCAGCCAAGTAGCGCAATCCTACAATGAGCAGTTCTTC.

This clonotype was detected once. This chain links TRBV12-3 or TRBV12-4 with TRBJ2-3, with 7 bases fitting TRBD2. The CDR3 consists of 16 residues. V trimming: 5 bases; J trimming: 1 base; junction bases outside the gene matches: 9. CDR3 in amino acids: CASSMGGPGRTDTQYF. CDR3 DNA: TGTGCCAGCAGTATGGGAGGGCCAGGACGCACAGATACGCAGTATTTT.

This clonotype was recorded a few times. The gene calls are TRBV29-1 and TRBJ2-5, with unresolved D. Trimming cost V 2 bases and J 0 bases, with 7 bases left between them. The CDR3 loop spans 13 amino acids. Germline CDR1 reads SQVTM; CDR2 reads ANQGSEA. CDR3 in DNA: TGCAGCGTTGAATTATGGGACCAAGAGACCCAGTACTTC. This encodes CSVELWDQETQYF.

J is TRBJ2-1 and V is TRBV29-1; tentative D call: TRBD1 (6 bases). V lost 7 bases and J 10 bases, leaving 17 bases between the germline ends. The CDR3 is made up of 12 amino acids. Germline assignment: CDR1 SQVTM and CDR2 ANQGSEA. Written as DNA, the CDR3 is TGCAGCGCTGGGACATTTATTTGGGAGCAGTTCTTC. Encoded protein: CSAGTFIWEQFF.

CDR3 nucleotide sequence: TGTGCCAGCAGTTACTCGACAGGGGGCGAGCAGTTCTTC. Translation gives CASSYSTGGEQFF. The chain recombines TRBV6-5 with TRBJ2-1, with 10 positions matching TRBD1. The CDR3 spans 13 residues. CDR1 is MNHEY, CDR2 SVGAGI, per germline. J was trimmed by 10 bases and V by 0 bases; bases with no gene match: 0.

The rearrangement uses TRBV5-6 and TRBJ2-7, with 7 bases that match TRBD1. Germline V gene sequence: CDR1 SGHDT, CDR2 YYEEEE. The CDR3 consists of 15 residues. With 1 base clipped from V and 2 bases from J, the junction kept 6 bases outside the gene matches. This CDR3 is CASSLTTGSAYEQYF. The CDR3 coding sequence is TGTGCCAGCAGCTTGACGACAGGGTCCGCCTACGAGCAGTACTTC.

The chain uses TRBV7-2 and TRBJ1-1, with D hard to call. The V gene's germline CDR1 is SGHTA and CDR2 FQGNSA. V gave up 2 bases and J gave up 1 base, with 11 bases separating them. This CDR3 region has 15 residues. The chain's CDR3 is CASSLWVVSNTEAFF. The CDR3 DNA follows: TGTGCCAGCAGCTTATGGGTCGTCTCGAACACTGAAGCTTTCTTT.

The V call is TRBV20-1, the J call TRBJ2-7; possibly TRBD1 for D (6 bases). CDR3 length: 12 amino acids. With 3 bases removed from V and 2 bases from J, the gap between germline ends came to 8 bases. Per germline, CDR1 DFQATT and CDR2 SNEGSKA (reference sequence). DNA for the CDR3: TGCAGTGCTAGTGGACAGACCTACGAGCAGTACTTC. This sequence encodes CSASGQTYEQYF.

The CDR3 DNA follows: TGTGCCAGCAGCTTGGAGGCTTGGTTCTACAATGAGCAGTTCTTC. This codes for CASSLEAWFYNEQFF. The chain uses TRBV5-4 and TRBJ2-1; the D is unclear. Germline V gene lookup returns CDR1 SGHNT and CDR2 YYREEE (reference sequence). The CDR3 is 15 amino acids. Between the trimmed V and J ends, which lost 0 bases and 3 bases, there was a span of 10 bases. The variable domain in full, completed from reference TRBV5-4 and TRBJ2-1, reads ETGVTQSPTHLIKTRGQQVTLRCSSQSGHNTVSWYQQALGQGPQFIFQYYREEENGRGNFPPRFSGLQFPNYSSELNVNALELDDSALYLCASSLEAWFYNEQFFGPGTRLTVL.

J is TRBJ2-1 and V is TRBV7-6, with TRBD2 matching 7 bases. Looked up from germline, CDR1 is SGHVS and CDR2 is FNYEAQ. This CDR3 has 17 residues. The J segment lost 3 bases and the V segment lost 1 base, leaving 9 bases of the junction unmatched. For the CDR3, the DNA is TGTGCCAGCAGCTTAGTTTTGAACGTAGCGGGCTACAATGAGCAGTTCTTC. Protein product: CASSLVLNVAGYNEQFF.

The CDR3 protein is CSVAGTGYNEQFF. The DNA for the CDR3 is TGCAGCGTAGCCGGGACAGGCTACAATGAGCAGTTCTTC. The gene calls are TRBV29-1 and TRBJ2-1; 8 bases are a match to TRBD1. This CDR3 contains 13 residues. Per the germline V gene, CDR1 is SQVTM and CDR2 is ANQGSEA. V shed 6 bases, J shed 3 bases, and the junction held 4 bases outside the gene matches.

The chain is built from TRBV11-2 and TRBJ2-1, with TRBD1 matching 11 bases. Germline V gene data show CDR1 as SGHAT and CDR2 as FQNNGV. The CDR3 is 19 amino acids. The trim removed 1 base at V and 4 bases at J, leaving 12 bases unmatched. In DNA form, the CDR3 reads TGTGCCAGCAGCTTAGGGATATTCGAAGGACAGGGGGCTTACAATGAGCAGTTCTTC. Protein sequence: CASSLGIFEGQGAYNEQFF.

V is TRBV4-1 and J is TRBJ1-1; 7 bases line up with TRBD1. The CDR3 runs 16 residues. Trimming removed 4 bases from V and 1 base from J; junction bases left unmatched: 9. Germline loops: CDR1 MGHRA, CDR2 YSYEKL. As DNA, the CDR3 is TGCGCCAGCAGCCGAGGTCCGGGACAGCCGAACACTGAAGCTTTCTTT. This codes for CASSRGPGQPNTEAFF.

V usage is TRBV5-1 and J usage is TRBJ2-2; D is perhaps TRBD1 (6 bases). Trimming left V 4 bases short and J 5 bases short, with 24 bases between. The CDR3 is 18 amino acids. The V gene's germline CDR1 is SGHRS and CDR2 YFSETQ. The CDR3 DNA reads as TGCGCCAGCAGCCCGACACCGGCCACAGGGTCGGGGACCGGGGAGCTGTTTTTT. Its protein is CASSPTPATGSGTGELFF.

The V gene is TRBV10-3, the J gene TRBJ2-2; D unclear. The CDR3 contains 11 residues. V shed 7 bases and J shed 4 bases, with 4 bases lying between them. Germline values: CDR1 ENHRY, CDR2 SYGVKD. The CDR3 is CAITSTGELFF. CDR3 in DNA: TGTGCCATCACGTCCACCGGGGAGCTGTTTTTT.

V usage is TRBV9 and J usage is TRBJ2-3; D may be TRBD2 (7 bases). V lost 0 bases, J lost 3 bases, and 11 bases lay in between. There are 15 residues in the CDR3. CDR1 and CDR2 from the germline V gene are SGDLS and YYNGEE. The CDR3 DNA reads as TGTGCCAGCAGCGTAGGTGGGGGGGCAACAGATACGCAGTATTTT. Translated: CASSVGGGATDTQYF.

This chain links TRBV27 with TRBJ2-7; TRBD2 matches 8 bases. The CDR3 totals 15 residues. Germline V gives CDR1 MNHEY, CDR2 SMNVEV (reference sequence). V gave up 4 bases and J gave up 0 bases; unmatched junction bases: 5. CDR3 in amino acids: CASSWVAGISYEQYF. As DNA, the CDR3 is TGTGCCAGCAGTTGGGTAGCGGGGATCTCCTACGAGCAGTACTTC.